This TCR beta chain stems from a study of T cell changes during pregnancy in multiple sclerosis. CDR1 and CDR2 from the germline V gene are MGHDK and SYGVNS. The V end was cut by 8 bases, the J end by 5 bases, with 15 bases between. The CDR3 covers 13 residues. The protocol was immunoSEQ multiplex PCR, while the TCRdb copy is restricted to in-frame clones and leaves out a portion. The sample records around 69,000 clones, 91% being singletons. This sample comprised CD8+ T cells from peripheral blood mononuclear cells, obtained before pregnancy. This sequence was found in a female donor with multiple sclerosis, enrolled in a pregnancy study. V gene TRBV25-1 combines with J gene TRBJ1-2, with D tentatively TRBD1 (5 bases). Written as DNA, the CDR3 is TGTGCCAGCCGGGGGATCGAGGGTTATGGCTACACCTTC. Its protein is CASRGIEGYGYTF.